Sequencing of this T cell receptor (beta chain) was carried out in a study of OX40 agonist ivuxolimab in advanced cancers. Whole-study context: Patients took ivuxolimab, an agonistic anti-OX40 (CD134) antibody. Patients were treated with intravenous ivuxolimab, dosed at 0.01 to 10 mg/kg and infused every 2 weeks.

Some clones are missing from TCRdb's copy, which holds only in-frame ones; the method was immunoSEQ multiplex PCR. The sample includes about 46,000 clones, 89% of them seen just once. Trimming stripped 5 bases from V and 7 bases from J, with 14 bases between. CDR3 length: 14 residues. In germline, CDR1 is SGHVS, CDR2 FQNEAQ. The chain is built from TRBV7-8 and TRBJ1-4; D may be TRBD1 (5 bases). The source is an adult with an advanced solid tumor such as melanoma, head and neck, liver or kidney cancer. This sample comprised CD4+ or CD8+ T cells sorted from blood, obtained in a trial of the OX40 agonist ivuxolimab. CDR3 loop: CASSEQVVAEKLFF. Written as DNA, the CDR3 is TGTGCCAGCAGCGAACAGGTCGTGGCTGAAAAACTGTTTTTT.